The present T cell receptor (beta chain) was sequenced within a study of blood T cell repertoires in COVID-19. Turning to the study itself: From T cells, B-cell-depleted T cells, or PBMCs came the material, which was cDNA or gDNA.

The J segment lost 4 bases and the V segment lost 2 bases, leaving 7 bases of the junction unmatched. Germline V gives CDR1 SGHRS, CDR2 YFSETQ. CDR3 length equals 15 residues. Profiled with immunoSEQ multiplex PCR; TCRdb holds only in-frame clones, not every one. The profile shows roughly 200,000 clones, around 82% of them singletons. The sequenced material came from peripheral blood. The rearrangement joins TRBV5-1 to TRBJ1-2; 8 bases align to TRBD1. The TCR originated in a man over 45 with active or convalescent COVID-19. The CDR3 protein is CASSFGDRTFYGYTF. The CDR3 coding sequence is TGCGCCAGCAGCTTTGGGGACAGGACGTTCTATGGCTACACCTTC. The entire variable domain, with the rest obtained from reference TRBV5-1 and TRBJ1-2, is as follows: KAGVTQTPRYLIKTRGQQVTLSCSPISGHRSVSWYQQTPGQGLQFLFEYFSETQRNKGNFPGRFSGRQFSNSRSEMNVSTLELGDSALYLCASSFGDRTFYGYTFGSGTRLTVV.